This is a list of T cell receptor beta chains from one sample in a study of T-cell memory formation after mild COVID-19. One entry per CDR3 protein results from TCRdb running MiXCR on the 5' RACE reads. The sample records some 280,000 distinct CDR3 sequences, roughly 15% being singletons. The sequenced material came from PBMCs or a T cell subset sorted from them (not recorded which). Source of these receptors: a young man who had mild COVID-19 (a few samples of this study predate the infection). Cell type and time point are not known. CDR3s include the opening cysteine and the closing phenylalanine or tryptophan. A D gene is named only where the DNA matches it firmly. Where a row states a size, it is once, few, many or the class of an expanded clone; other rows omit it.

v_gene	j_gene	abundance	d_gene	CDR3aa	CDR3nt
TRBV4-2	TRBJ1-1	-	TRBD1	CASSQDPQGRGSEAFF	TGTGCCAGCAGCCAAGATCCACAGGGGCGTGGGTCTGAAGCTTTCTTT
TRBV5-1	TRBJ2-2	few	-	CASSLGGDGGELFF	TGCGCCAGCAGCTTGGGAGGGGACGGCGGGGAGCTGTTTTTT
TRBV6-1	TRBJ1-2	-	TRBD1	CASSNPGGVYGYTF	TGTGCCAGCAGCAACCCAGGGGGCGTCTATGGCTACACCTTC
TRBV5-1	TRBJ1-6	-	-	CASSSDSSMSSNSPLHF	TGCGCCAGCAGCTCAGACAGCTCTATGTCCTCTAATTCACCCCTCCACTTT
TRBV5-1	TRBJ1-2	few	-	CASSSGQIYGYTF	TGCGCCAGCAGCTCAGGACAGATCTATGGCTACACCTTC
TRBV4-2	TRBJ1-4	-	-	CASSQDSGEKLFF	TGTGCCAGCAGCCAAGATTCTGGTGAAAAACTGTTTTTT
TRBV6-5	TRBJ2-3	-	-	CATRWPGTDTQYF	TGTGCCACCCGATGGCCGGGAACAGATACGCAGTATTTT
TRBV7-3	TRBJ2-6	-	TRBD1	CASSLRQGAGANVLTF	TGTGCCAGCAGCTTAAGACAGGGAGCTGGGGCCAACGTCCTGACTTTC
TRBV4-2	TRBJ1-5	-	TRBD1	CASSQRTGDWNQPQHF	TGTGCCAGCAGCCAGCGGACAGGGGATTGGAATCAGCCCCAGCATTTT
TRBV11-2	TRBJ2-3	-	TRBD2	CASSFTGGLDTQYF	TGTGCCAGCAGCTTTACGGGGGGACTAGATACGCAGTATTTT
TRBV6-5	TRBJ1-2	-	-	CASSPGGFYGYTF	TGTGCCAGCAGTCCGGGGGGGTTCTATGGCTACACCTTC
TRBV4-3	TRBJ1-6	few	-	CASSQDRASPLHF	TGCGCCAGCAGCCAAGACAGGGCCTCACCCCTCCACTTT
TRBV5-1	TRBJ2-6	-	-	CASSQGGTGANVLTF	TGCGCCAGCAGCCAAGGGGGAACTGGGGCCAACGTCCTGACTTTC
TRBV6-2/TRBV6-3	TRBJ2-3	many	-	CASTRTTSPTDTQYF	TGTGCCAGCACTCGGACTACATCACCCACAGATACGCAGTATTTT
TRBV6-1	TRBJ1-2	few	-	CASSETGFYGYTF	TGTGCCAGCAGTGAGACGGGGTTTTATGGCTACACCTTC
TRBV2	TRBJ2-1	few	TRBD1	CASSSDRDPYNEQFF	TGTGCCAGCAGTTCGGACAGGGATCCCTACAATGAGCAGTTCTTC
TRBV5-1	TRBJ2-7	many	TRBD2	CASSSTSGSYEQYF	TGCGCCAGCAGCTCAACTAGCGGTTCCTACGAGCAGTACTTC
TRBV6-6	TRBJ2-7	once	-	CASNGGRGLHEQYF	TGTGCCAGCAACGGGGGCAGGGGGTTGCACGAGCAGTACTTC
TRBV5-1	TRBJ1-2	few	-	CASSFSRDSLSYTF	TGCGCCAGCAGCTTTTCCCGGGACTCCTTAAGCTACACCTTC
TRBV6-1	TRBJ1-5	few	-	CASRGLGLMVNQPQHF	TGTGCCAGCAGGGGGTTAGGTCTCATGGTTAATCAGCCCCAGCATTTT
TRBV2	TRBJ2-5	-	TRBD1	CASSPQGFSVETQYF	TGTGCCAGCAGTCCACAGGGGTTTTCGGTTGAGACCCAGTACTTC
TRBV6-2/TRBV6-3	TRBJ2-1	-	-	CASSPRTHVSYNEQFF	TGTGCCAGCAGCCCCCGGACCCATGTCTCCTACAATGAGCAGTTCTTC
TRBV28	TRBJ1-3	few	-	CASSSGPLGNTIYF	TGTGCCAGCAGCTCGGGTCCCCTCGGAAACACCATATATTTT
TRBV5-1	TRBJ2-2	few	-	CASSLLLINPRELFF	TGCGCCAGCAGCTTGCTCCTAATAAATCCCCGGGAGCTGTTTTTT
TRBV9	TRBJ2-1	few	-	CASSVPGPPSQGEQFF	TGTGCCAGCAGCGTCCCGGGACCCCCATCACAGGGTGAGCAGTTCTTC
TRBV6-6	TRBJ2-3	-	-	CASWSPDTQYF	TGTGCCAGCTGGAGCCCAGATACGCAGTATTTT
TRBV2	TRBJ2-3	few	TRBD2	CASSYGRTSSSTDTQYF	TGTGCCAGCAGTTACGGCCGGACTAGTTCTAGCACAGATACGCAGTATTTT
TRBV28	TRBJ2-5	few	-	CATMGGAAKETQYF	TGTGCCACCATGGGGGGGGCCGCCAAAGAGACCCAGTACTTC
TRBV5-4	TRBJ2-5	-	-	CASSLTQSTETQYF	TGTGCCAGCAGCTTAACGCAGTCGACGGAGACCCAGTACTTC
TRBV5-1	TRBJ2-1	once	-	CASSIGTGTRYNEQFF	TGCGCCAGCAGTATTGGGACAGGGACTAGGTACAATGAGCAGTTCTTC
TRBV7-2	TRBJ2-3	many	-	CASSPGLGPDTQYF	TGTGCCAGCAGCCCGGGACTGGGCCCAGATACGCAGTATTTT
TRBV7-6	TRBJ1-2	-	-	CASWGVGYGYTF	TGTGCCAGCTGGGGGGTTGGGTATGGCTACACCTTC
TRBV11-2	TRBJ2-7	-	TRBD2	CASRGLTHSYEQYF	TGTGCCAGCAGGGGACTAACCCACTCCTACGAGCAGTACTTC
TRBV20-1	TRBJ1-2	-	-	CSAPAGTSYGYTF	TGCAGTGCTCCGGCCGGGACAAGCTATGGCTACACCTTC
TRBV11-2	TRBJ2-3	-	TRBD2	CASSIRTSMQYF	TGTGCCAGCAGTATCCGGACTAGCATGCAGTATTTT
TRBV12-3/TRBV12-4	TRBJ1-5	few	TRBD1	CASSFGQGARQPQHF	TGTGCCAGCAGTTTCGGACAGGGGGCTCGGCAGCCCCAGCATTTT